One and the same sample provided the 25 T cell receptor beta chains below, sequenced in a study of T cells expressing NK-cell markers. TCRdb reprocessed the 5' RACE reads and stores each CDR3 protein as one record, lacking DNA. In all, the sample yields about 460,000 distinct CDR3 sequences. The material sequenced was blood T cells: a sorted CD56 or NKG2C T cell subset, CD4+ or CD8+ T cells, or bulk PBMC T cells (not recorded which). These receptors were obtained from a woman in her forties or fifties in good health.

The J gene is TRBJ2-1, the V gene TRBV5-1; the D call from TCRdb, TRBD2, cannot be confirmed without DNA. Germline CDR1 SGHRS, CDR2 YFSETQ. CDR3 length: 22 residues. CDR3 region: CASSLMGRHPAGGSPPYNEQFF.

The chain joins TRBV19 to TRBJ2-1; without DNA, the TCRdb call of TRBD2 cannot be checked. The CDR3 sequence is 13 residues long. Germline assignment: CDR1 LNHDA and CDR2 SQIVND (reference sequence). The CDR3 spells CASSTRDYNEQFF.

This chain links TRBV5-1 with TRBJ1-4. In germline, CDR1 is SGHRS, CDR2 YFSETQ. The CDR3 loop spans 16 amino acids. The chain's CDR3 is CASSLGGLATNEKLFF.

V is TRBV19 and J is TRBJ2-3; the TCRdb call, TRBD1, lacks DNA for checking. The CDR3 totals 14 residues. CDR1 is LNHDA and CDR2 is SQIVND in the germline V gene (reference sequence). The CDR3 sequence: CASSPDRALDTQYF.

V and J are TRBV27 and TRBJ2-4; the TCRdb call, TRBD1, lacks DNA for checking. Per germline, CDR1 MNHEY and CDR2 SMNVEV (reference sequence). This CDR3 is 17 amino acids long. CDR3 protein: CASSLSLGDRSSNIQYF.

V and J are TRBV30 and TRBJ1-2; as DNA is missing, the TRBD1 call by TCRdb cannot be tested. The CDR3 spans 12 residues. Germline CDR1 and CDR2: GTSNPN and SVGIG (reference sequence). CDR3 loop: CAWRTGGYGYTF.

The chain links TRBV4-1 to TRBJ1-6. The CDR3 loop spans 13 amino acids. CDR1 and CDR2 (germline): MGHRA, YSYEKL. The CDR3 is CSSSQVRNSPLHF.

V and J are TRBV7-2 and TRBJ2-3. The CDR3 totals 11 residues. The germline V gene has CDR1 SGHTA and CDR2 FQGNSA. CDR3: CASTSGDTQYF.

The V and J genes are TRBV29-1 and TRBJ2-5; there is no DNA to check the TCRdb D call of TRBD1. From germline, CDR1 is SQVTM and CDR2 ANQGSEA. The CDR3 loop spans 14 amino acids. The CDR3 here is CSVAGTGGRETQYF.

The V and J genes are TRBV2 and TRBJ1-4; TCRdb's D call of TRBD1 is untestable without DNA. Germline V gives CDR1 SNHLY, CDR2 FYNNEI. There are 15 residues in the CDR3. The CDR3 loop reads CASSYRTGRDEKLFF.

The chain carries TRBV6-1 and TRBJ1-4. The CDR3 is 15 amino acids. CDR1 and CDR2 (germline): MNHNS, SASEGT. CDR3 in amino acids: CASLGGIATNEKLFF.

The V call is TRBV28, the J call TRBJ1-2; TCRdb's D call, TRBD1, is unchecked because there is no DNA. Per germline, CDR1 MDHEN and CDR2 SYDVKM. The CDR3 spans 13 residues. CDR3 protein: CASITDSTYGYTF.

This rearrangement joins TRBV5-1 to TRBJ2-3; TCRdb's D call of TRBD1 is untestable without DNA. Germline CDR1 SGHRS, CDR2 YFSETQ. The CDR3 extends over 15 amino acids. CDR3 in amino acids: CASRGVELSTDTQYF.

CDR3: CASRVDRAGPQHF. The V gene is TRBV6-5, the J gene TRBJ1-5; TCRdb names TRBD1, which stays unverified in the absence of DNA. The CDR3 extends over 13 amino acids. CDR1 and CDR2 from the germline V gene are MNHEY and SVGAGI.

J is TRBJ2-3 and V is TRBV11-2; TCRdb indicates TRBD1, and absent DNA this call remains unverified. The CDR3 is 15 residues long. Germline CDR1 SGHAT, CDR2 FQNNGV. The CDR3 region is CASSWTGTSTDTQYF. The complete variable domain, with remaining parts taken from reference TRBV11-2 and TRBJ2-3, reads EAGVAQSPRYKIIEKRQSVAFWCNPISGHATLYWYQQILGQGPKLLIQFQNNGVVDDSQLPKDRFSAERLKGVDSTLKIQPAKLEDSAVYLCASSWTGTSTDTQYFGPGTRLTVL.

The V and J genes are TRBV5-6 and TRBJ2-7; absent DNA, TCRdb's TRBD2 call cannot be checked. The CDR3 loop spans 15 amino acids. Germline CDR1 SGHDT, CDR2 YYEEEE. CDR3 amino acids: CASSLTSSFSYEQYF.

The chain is built from TRBV18 and TRBJ2-3. The CDR3 totals 14 residues. The germline CDR1 and CDR2 sequences are KGHSH and LQKENI. The CDR3 loop is CASSQKGLTDTQYF.

The CDR3 sequence: CASSTYRGRVNTGELFF. This rearrangement joins TRBV11-2 to TRBJ2-2; as DNA is missing, the TRBD2 call by TCRdb cannot be tested. Germline loops: CDR1 SGHAT, CDR2 FQNNGV. The CDR3 contains 17 residues.

The chain couples TRBV7-6 to TRBJ2-5. In germline, CDR1 is SGHVS, CDR2 FNYEAQ. The CDR3 covers 14 residues. The CDR3 sequence: CASSSLDYQETQYF.

The chain is built from TRBV24-1 and TRBJ1-1; TCRdb lists TRBD1, though no DNA is available to test this call. CDR1 KGHDR and CDR2 SFDVKD come from the germline V gene. This CDR3 is 14 amino acids long. CDR3 protein: CATSGPRADLGAFF.

V and J are TRBV3-1 and TRBJ2-3; TCRdb's assignment of TRBD2 cannot be checked, as there is no DNA. This CDR3 has 15 amino acids. Germline V lookup: CDR1 LGHDT, CDR2 YNNKEL (reference sequence). The CDR3 loop reads CASSSGTRDTDTQYF.

The V call is TRBV5-1, the J call TRBJ2-5; TCRdb gives TRBD2 as the D gene, but with no DNA this cannot be confirmed. Germline lookup yields CDR1 SGHRS and CDR2 YFSETQ. CDR3 length: 15 amino acids. The CDR3 region is CASSPVSAGQETQYF.

V usage is TRBV5-1 and J usage is TRBJ2-1. The germline gives CDR1 SGHRS, CDR2 YFSETQ. The CDR3 loop spans 16 amino acids. The CDR3 spells CASSRVAIVYDNEQFF. The variable domain in full, completed from reference TRBV5-1 and TRBJ2-1, reads KAGVTQTPRYLIKTRGQQVTLSCSPISGHRSVSWYQQTPGQGLQFLFEYFSETQRNKGNFPGRFSGRQFSNSRSEMNVSTLELGDSALYLCASSRVAIVYDNEQFFGPGTRLTVL.

The chain has TRBV24-1 and TRBJ2-1; TCRdb gives TRBD2 as the D gene, but with no DNA this cannot be confirmed. The CDR3 runs 15 residues. The germline V gene encodes CDR1 KGHDR and CDR2 SFDVKD. The CDR3 is CATRASSGRVSEQFF.

V usage is TRBV20-1 and J usage is TRBJ2-1; TCRdb's D gene call, TRBD2, goes unchecked for lack of DNA. The CDR3 extends over 14 amino acids. Germline CDR1 reads DFQATT; CDR2 reads SNEGSKA (reference sequence). The CDR3 protein is CSAREGLVPGEQFF.